This TCR beta chain was obtained from a study of CD8+ T cells in alopecia areata. Study information: At a dose of 5 to 10 mg twice daily, oral tofacitinib was given to treated patients.

As to treatment: oral pan-JAK inhibitor, 5-10 mg twice daily. Sequencing templates came from extracted RNA that was reverse transcribed into cDNA. The repertoire was sequenced with immunoSEQ multiplex PCR; TCRdb's copy has only in-frame clones and lacks some. The data hold roughly 76,000 clones, with around 29% observed a single time. The specimen comprised CD8+ T cells sorted from blood, sampled at week 4, from a patient treated with tofacitinib. The sequence derives from a human donor with alopecia areata.

CDR3 region: CSAVDRGGGYTF. The CDR3 DNA reads TGCAGCGCGGTAGACAGGGGAGGTGGCTACACCTTC. This chain links TRBV29-1 with TRBJ1-2; 8 nucleotides agree with TRBD1. This CDR3 is built from 12 residues. Germline V CDR1 and CDR2: SQVTM, ANQGSEA. Trimming cost V 7 bases and J 7 bases; bases outside gene matches: 8.